These 27 T cell receptor beta chains originate from one sample sequenced in a study of T cell responses to AZD1222 COVID-19 vaccine. Clones were sequenced by immunoSEQ multiplex PCR, and TCRdb holds only the in-frame ones, with some missing. This sample yields tens of thousands of clones, of which over 75% are seen a single time; roughly 27% belongs to the top ten. The specimen was peripheral blood, collected 28 days after the second AZD1222 dose. The receptors here all came from an adult who received the AZD1222 COVID-19 vaccine.

This chain uses TRBV29-1 with TRBJ1-2; D is perhaps TRBD1 (5 bases). This CDR3 is built from 11 residues. Germline lookup yields CDR1 SQVTM and CDR2 ANQGSEA. Trimming removed 6 bases at V and 7 bases at J, with 12 bases between. CDR3 nucleotides: TGCAGCGTAGCAGGGCAGGGTGGCTACACCTTC. Residues: CSVAGQGGYTF.

The rearrangement joins TRBV3-1 (or the pseudogene TRBV3-2) to TRBJ2-3; a weak D match, TRBD1 (5 bases). V shed 5 bases and J shed 4 bases, with 13 bases lying between them. CDR1 and CDR2 (germline): LGHDT, YNNKEL (reference sequence). The CDR3 runs to 14 residues. For the CDR3, the DNA is TGTGCCAGCAGCTCACAGGCACTGCCAGATACGCAGTATTTT. It translates to CASSSQALPDTQYF.

This chain joins TRBV5-1 and TRBJ2-5; 11 bases are a match to TRBD1. Trimming cost V 0 bases and J 5 bases; bases outside gene matches: 9. Germline CDR1 reads SGHRS; CDR2 reads YFSETQ. CDR3 length: 17 amino acids. CDR3 region: CASSLGQDRGLLETQYF. Here the CDR3 DNA reads TGCGCCAGCAGCTTGGGACAGGACAGGGGGCTTCTTGAGACCCAGTACTTC.

The V gene is TRBV7-9, the J gene TRBJ2-3; D perhaps matches TRBD2 (6 bases). The germline V gene has CDR1 SEHNR and CDR2 FQNEAQ (reference sequence). V dropped 3 bases and J dropped 3 bases, with 7 bases sitting between them. This CDR3 comprises 13 residues. CDR3 residues: CASSFGGTDTQYF. The CDR3 region has the DNA TGTGCCAGCAGCTTCGGGGGTACAGATACGCAGTATTTT.

The chain uses TRBV11-2 and TRBJ2-7; D ambiguous. Germline CDR1 and CDR2: SGHAT and FQNNGV. V was shortened by 1 base and J by 6 bases, with 13 bases between the two germline ends. This CDR3 contains 14 residues. The CDR3 nucleotides are TGTGCCAGCAGCTTAGGGAAGCTTAGCTCCGAGCAGTACTTC. Its translation: CASSLGKLSSEQYF. The whole variable domain, remainder taken from reference TRBV11-2 and TRBJ2-7, is EAGVAQSPRYKIIEKRQSVAFWCNPISGHATLYWYQQILGQGPKLLIQFQNNGVVDDSQLPKDRFSAERLKGVDSTLKIQPAKLEDSAVYLCASSLGKLSSEQYFGPGTRLTVT.

The CDR3 nucleotides read TGTGCCAGCAGTCTTACCGGGCCTTTAAGAAATGAGCAGTTCTTC. Translated: CASSLTGPLRNEQFF. The chain employs TRBV6-6 and TRBJ2-1; no firm D call. The CDR3 covers 15 residues. Germline CDR1 is MNHNY and CDR2 is SVGAGI (reference sequence). Between the trimmed V and J ends, which lost 5 bases and 7 bases, there was a span of 18 bases.

This chain links TRBV6-5 with TRBJ1-1; 7 positions agree with TRBD1. V lost 6 bases, J lost 1 base, and 2 bases stayed unmatched. CDR3 length: 13 amino acids. In germline, CDR1 is MNHEY, CDR2 SVGAGI. The CDR3 reads CASRRQGNTEAFF. CDR3 DNA sequence: TGTGCCAGCAGGCGACAGGGGAACACTGAAGCTTTCTTT.

The chain links TRBV7-6 to TRBJ2-2; D gene unclear. CDR1 and CDR2 (germline): SGHVS, FNYEAQ. The CDR3 runs 13 residues. The V gene lost 2 bases and the J gene lost 7 bases, with 8 bases spanning the gap. This CDR3 is CASSLFVGGELFF. The CDR3 DNA follows: TGTGCCAGCAGCTTATTTGTGGGCGGGGAGCTGTTTTTT.

The genes are TRBV5-8 and TRBJ2-7; 7 positions match TRBD2. The CDR3 covers 16 residues. Trimming removed 0 bases from V and 0 bases from J; junction bases left unmatched: 6. The germline CDR1 and CDR2 sequences are SGHTS and YDEGEE. The CDR3 bases are TGTGCCAGCAGCTTGGGAGTCAAGCGGGACTCCTACGAGCAGTACTTC. Translation: CASSLGVKRDSYEQYF.

CDR3 DNA sequence: TGTGCCAGCAGCTCTAGCGGGAGCCCTATCGAGACCCAGTACTTC. This sequence encodes CASSSSGSPIETQYF. The chain is built from TRBV9 and TRBJ2-5; 10 bases map to TRBD2. The V gene end was trimmed by 4 bases and the J gene end by 5 bases; junction bases not matched to a gene: 8. Germline V gene sequence: CDR1 SGDLS, CDR2 YYNGEE. CDR3 length: 15 amino acids.

The rearrangement joins TRBV11-2 to TRBJ2-1; either TRBD1 or TRBD2 may supply D (6 bases each). The V and J ends lost 0 bases and 7 bases respectively, with 13 bases between them. In germline, CDR1 is SGHAT, CDR2 FQNNGV. The CDR3 is 15 residues long. The CDR3 spells CASSLEGGILNEQFF. The DNA of the CDR3 is TGTGCCAGCAGCTTAGAAGGGGGGATACTGAATGAGCAGTTCTTC.

The chain employs TRBV7-2 and TRBJ2-7; 7 nucleotides align to TRBD2. Germline V lookup: CDR1 SGHTA, CDR2 FQGNSA. V gave up 3 bases and J gave up 6 bases; unmatched junction bases: 5. The CDR3 spans 13 residues. CDR3 loop: CASSFDSGAEQYF. The CDR3 DNA reads as TGTGCCAGCAGCTTCGACAGCGGGGCCGAGCAGTACTTC.

CDR3 in amino acids: CASSLAFRRVETQYF. DNA of the CDR3: TGTGCCAGCAGCTTAGCTTTCCGAAGGGTGGAGACCCAGTACTTC. The chain combines TRBV7-6 with TRBJ2-5; D gene ambiguous. This CDR3 has 15 residues. V shed 0 bases and J shed 5 bases, with 13 bases lying between them. Germline assignment: CDR1 SGHVS and CDR2 FNYEAQ. Using reference TRBV7-6 and TRBJ2-5 for the parts outside the CDR3, the full variable domain is GAGVSQSPRYKVTKRGQDVALRCDPISGHVSLYWYRQALGQGPEFLTYFNYEAQQDKSGLPNDRFSAERPEGSISTLTIQRTEQRDSAMYRCASSLAFRRVETQYFGPGTRLLVL.

The rearrangement links TRBV5-3 to TRBJ1-6; perhaps TRBD1 as D (5 bases). TRBV5-3 is known as an ORF, though its function is uncertain. The CDR3 sequence is 15 residues long. V was trimmed by 0 bases and J by 8 bases, leaving 12 bases between them. This CDR3 reads CARSLAKGTDSPLHF. In DNA, the CDR3 is TGTGCCAGAAGCTTGGCAAAGGGGACGGATTCACCCCTCCACTTT.

The rearrangement joins TRBV27 to TRBJ2-1; 9 nucleotides match TRBD2. Looked up from germline, CDR1 is MNHEY and CDR2 is SMNVEV (reference sequence). Unmatched junction bases numbered 19, after V lost 7 bases and J lost 6 bases. The CDR3 is made up of 18 amino acids. The CDR3 sequence is CASKGYVVAGVGFNEQFF. CDR3 bases: TGTGCCAGCAAAGGGTACGTGGTAGCGGGAGTAGGGTTCAATGAGCAGTTCTTC.

Of note for this clone: The identical CDR3 is also encoded by other nucleotide sequences in the sample. This chain links TRBV27 with TRBJ2-1, with D uncertain. The CDR3 is made up of 12 amino acids. Germline values: CDR1 MNHEY, CDR2 SMNVEV (reference sequence). Trimming removed 4 bases from V and 6 bases from J, with 7 bases in between. The CDR3 DNA reads as TGTGCCAGCAGTTCTGTCCGCAATGAGCAGTTCTTC. It translates to CASSSVRNEQFF.

The rearrangement uses TRBV7-2 and TRBJ1-4; 8 nucleotides align to TRBD1. Unmatched junction bases numbered 12, after V lost 2 bases and J lost 4 bases. This CDR3 region has 18 residues. The germline gives CDR1 SGHTA, CDR2 FQGNSA. This CDR3 is CASSLTPGQANINEKLFF. CDR3 DNA sequence: TGTGCCAGCAGCTTAACACCGGGACAGGCGAACATTAATGAAAAACTGTTTTTT.

The rearrangement joins TRBV11-2 to TRBJ2-1; TRBD2 matches 7 bases. J gave up 5 bases and V 5 bases, and 9 bases lay outside the gene matches. This CDR3 spans 15 amino acids. Per the germline V gene, CDR1 is SGHAT and CDR2 is FQNNGV. CDR3: CASSPRGSGNNEQFF. The CDR3 DNA reads as TGTGCCAGCAGCCCCCGTGGGAGCGGGAACAATGAGCAGTTCTTC.

The CDR3 coding sequence is TGTGCCAGCAGTGCTACCTTGAGCGAGCAGTACTTC. Protein product: CASSATLSEQYF. The genes are TRBV28 and TRBJ2-7; no definite D call. The CDR3 runs to 12 residues. V was clipped by 5 bases and J by 6 bases, with 11 bases between them. Germline V gene sequence: CDR1 MDHEN, CDR2 SYDVKM.

V is TRBV5-1 and J is TRBJ1-5, with D possibly being TRBD1 (5 bases). CDR1 SGHRS and CDR2 YFSETQ come from the germline V gene. The CDR3 sequence is 13 residues long. Deletions cut 8 bases from V and 4 bases from J, with 13 bases between. Here the CDR3 DNA reads TGCGCCAGAAAGGGGAGGGTGAATCAGCCCCAGCATTTT. It encodes CARKGRVNQPQHF.

A single count supports this clone. The CDR3 is CASSLDGTGQETQYF. DNA for the CDR3: TGCGCCAGCAGCTTGGACGGGACAGGACAAGAGACCCAGTACTTC. The chain couples TRBV5-1 to TRBJ2-5; 8 positions match TRBD1. The trim removed 0 bases at V and 2 bases at J, leaving 3 bases unmatched. This CDR3 has 15 amino acids. Germline V gives CDR1 SGHRS, CDR2 YFSETQ.

This sequence joins TRBV7-9 and TRBJ2-7; no clear D. Germline V gives CDR1 SEHNR, CDR2 FQNEAQ (reference sequence). CDR3 size: 13 residues. V was cut by 5 bases and J by 2 bases, with 10 bases left in between. For the CDR3, the DNA is TGTGCCAGCAGCAGTCGGACCGCCTACGAGCAGTACTTC. Amino acids: CASSSRTAYEQYF.

The V and J genes are TRBV5-1 and TRBJ2-7; D gene uncertain. The CDR3 spans 14 residues. The V end was cut by 5 bases, the J end by 2 bases, with 14 bases between. From germline, CDR1 is SGHRS and CDR2 YFSETQ. The CDR3 reads CASRWDIPTYEQYF. The CDR3, as DNA: TGCGCCAGCAGATGGGATATACCAACCTACGAGCAGTACTTC.

Only a few counts were recorded for this clone. This chain joins TRBV11-2 and TRBJ1-3; no clear D. V lost 3 bases to trimming and J lost 0 bases, with 18 bases between them. Germline CDR1 reads SGHAT; CDR2 reads FQNNGV. The CDR3 sequence is 18 residues long. The CDR3 DNA reads TGTGCCAGCAGCTTTACCCGTCCGCGCGGCTCCTCTGGAAACACCATATATTTT. This encodes CASSFTRPRGSSGNTIYF. Full variable domain (rest looked up from reference TRBV11-2 and TRBJ1-3): EAGVAQSPRYKIIEKRQSVAFWCNPISGHATLYWYQQILGQGPKLLIQFQNNGVVDDSQLPKDRFSAERLKGVDSTLKIQPAKLEDSAVYLCASSFTRPRGSSGNTIYFGEGSWLTVV.

This clone showed up just a few times. This sequence joins TRBV11-2 and TRBJ1-6, with 7 bases fitting TRBD1. The CDR3 extends over 15 amino acids. Germline V gene data show CDR1 as SGHAT and CDR2 as FQNNGV. V trimming: 1 base; J trimming: 7 bases; junction bases outside the gene matches: 4. The CDR3 loop is CASSLAGRGNSPLHF. CDR3 bases: TGTGCCAGCAGCTTAGCGGGCAGGGGGAATTCACCCCTCCACTTT.

The CDR3 protein is CASRPRGWWTEAFF. CDR3 DNA sequence: TGTGCCAGCAGACCCAGGGGGTGGTGGACTGAAGCTTTCTTT. The rearrangement uses TRBV6-5 and TRBJ1-1; 7 nucleotides match TRBD1. The germline V gene has CDR1 MNHEY and CDR2 SVGAGI. J gave up 5 bases and V 6 bases, and 9 bases lay outside the gene matches. The CDR3 consists of 14 residues.

On this clone itself: One end of the junction is discordant with germline, which a read error may explain. The chain has TRBV7-7 and TRBJ2-5; TRBD1 aligns across 7 bases. Looked up from germline, CDR1 is SSHAT and CDR2 is FNYEAQ (reference sequence). The CDR3 totals 14 residues. The CDR3 here is CASSLQGFWETQYF. In DNA form, the CDR3 reads TGTGCTAGCAGCTTACAGGGGTTTTGGGAGACCCAGTACTTC.